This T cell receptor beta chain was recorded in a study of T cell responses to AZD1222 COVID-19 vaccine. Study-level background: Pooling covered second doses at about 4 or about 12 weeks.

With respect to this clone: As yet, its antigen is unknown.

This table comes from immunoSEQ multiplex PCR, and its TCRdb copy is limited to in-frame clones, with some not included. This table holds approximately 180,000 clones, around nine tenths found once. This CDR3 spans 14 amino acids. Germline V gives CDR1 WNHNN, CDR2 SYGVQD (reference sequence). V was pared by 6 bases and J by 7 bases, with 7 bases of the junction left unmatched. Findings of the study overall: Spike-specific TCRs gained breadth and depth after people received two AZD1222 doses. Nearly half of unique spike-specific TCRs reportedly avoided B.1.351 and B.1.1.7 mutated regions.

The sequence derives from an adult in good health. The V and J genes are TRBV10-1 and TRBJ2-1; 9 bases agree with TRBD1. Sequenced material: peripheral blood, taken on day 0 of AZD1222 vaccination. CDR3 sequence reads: CASSSGTGWNEQFF. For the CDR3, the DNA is TGCGCCAGCAGCTCCGGGACAGGGTGGAATGAGCAGTTCTTC.